This TCR beta chain was identified in a study of molecular identifiers for immune sequencing clone quantification. This clonotype was seen only a few times. The antigen is undetermined. V lost 4 bases and J lost 2, with 17 bases in between. There are 16 residues in the CDR3. Per the germline V gene, CDR1 is SGHTA and CDR2 is FQGNSA. Study-level points and caveats: Clonotypes surpassing 20 RNA copies contained over 98% of effector molecules, versus under 1% in naive cells.

MiXCR, applied by TCRdb to the PCR reads, yields one record per CDR3 protein. The sample has approximately 590,000 distinct CDR3 sequences, roughly 25% seen once; the top ten hold 0.7% to 0.95%. V gene TRBV7-2 combines with J gene TRBJ2-5; tentative D call: TRBD1 (7 bases). Sequencing used naive CD8+ T cells from blood, with Jurkat cell RNA spiked in. Sample subset: FACS-sorted CD8+CD4-CCR7+CD45RA+ naive T cells. This TCR came from a human donor in good health. Some libraries in this study had Jurkat cell RNA spiked in. DNA for the CDR3: TGTGCCAGCAGCTGGGTGACAGGGAGGAGGCAAGAGACCCAGTACTTC. Translated, it gives CASSWVTGRRQETQYF.